This TCR beta chain was captured by sequencing in a study of T cell responses to AZD1222 COVID-19 vaccine. Timing groups of about 4 and about 12 weeks for second doses were pooled. CDR3 length: 16 residues. The V gene end was trimmed by 3 bases and the J gene end by 1 base; junction bases not matched to a gene: 3. Germline V CDR1 and CDR2: LNHDA, SQIVND (reference sequence). TCRdb's copy holds only in-frame clones and misses some; the assay was immunoSEQ multiplex PCR. Among tens of thousands of clones, approximately 90% were seen once, and the ten largest hold 25% to 35%. Findings of the study overall: As reported, nearly half of all spike-specific TCRs target variant regions that are unmutated. Most donors were white British and more were female, and clonal diversity was possibly underestimated.

Turning to this clone: Its antigen is as yet unknown.

The sequence came from an adult who received the AZD1222 COVID-19 vaccine. Sequences were derived from peripheral blood, sampled 28 days after the second AZD1222 dose. The chain couples TRBV19 to TRBJ2-2; 9 positions match TRBD2. CDR3 DNA sequence: TGTGCCAGTAGTATCCAAGCGGGAGGGAACACCGGGGAGCTGTTTTTT. Translated, it gives CASSIQAGGNTGELFF.